This TCR beta chain was observed in a study of technical replicates of blood from a few donors. The germline CDR1 and CDR2 sequences are SGHTA and FQGTGA. V lost 1 base, J lost 4 bases, and 6 bases stayed unmatched. This CDR3 is 18 amino acids long. Some clones are missing from TCRdb's copy, which holds only in-frame ones; the method was immunoSEQ multiplex PCR. The profile shows fewer than 80,000 clones, around nine tenths of them singletons. This TCR was sampled from a human donor in good health. Some clones in this sample may be carry-over from other donors' samples. Sequenced: PBMCs. The chain uses TRBV7-3 and TRBJ2-2; the match to TRBD2 covers 13 bases. Here the CDR3 DNA reads TGTGCCAGCAGCTTAAGTGGACTAGCGGGAGACCGCACCGGGGAGCTGTTTTTT. This translates into CASSLSGLAGDRTGELFF.